Sequencing of this TCR beta chain was carried out in a study of T cells in narcolepsy. Study findings and constraints: HCRT-specific and TRIB2-specific autoreactive clonotypes appeared among same-patient CSF and blood CD4+ clonotypes. Blood of same and different patients, but not healthy controls, reportedly held recurring autoreactive clonotypes. Autoreactive clone sequences were missing from some blood memory CD4+ repertoires.

The table came from immunoSEQ multiplex PCR; TCRdb's copy has only in-frame clones and leaves some out. The table lists about 31,000 clones, around 78% of them singletons, with 1.2% in the top ten. Turning to this clone: Antigen unknown.

V lost 4 bases to trimming and J lost 1 base, with 12 bases between them. The CDR3 totals 14 residues. CDR1 SGHRS and CDR2 YFSETQ come from the germline V gene. V is TRBV5-1 and J is TRBJ2-7, with D tentatively TRBD1 or TRBD2 (5 bases each). Sequencing was done on a sample of CD45RA- memory CD4+ T cells from PBMCs. This TCR was recovered from a human donor with narcolepsy. The CDR3 DNA sequence: TGCGCCAGCAGCCCCGGGACCCCTTCCTACGAGCAGTACTTC. This gives the protein CASSPGTPSYEQYF.